The T cell receptor (beta chain) described here comes from a study of vaccination and CD4 T cells after COVID-19. About the study: The study collected post-vaccine samples a median about 71 days after dose two, with a range of 14 to 241. Cellular stimulation was performed using overlapping spike peptides derived from SARS-CoV-2, HCoV-NL63, HCoV-OC43 and HCoV-229E.

Trimming took 0 bases from V and 12 from J, leaving 12 bases between them. CDR1 is SGHRS, CDR2 YFSETQ, per germline. The CDR3 is 12 amino acids. The treatment is: approximately 9-day PBMC culture with coronavirus spike peptide pools or control peptides (ViraFEST assay). After expanding antigen-specific T cells with peptide pools, ViraFEST sequenced their TCRs. The Oncomine TCR Beta short-read assay was applied to DNA of cultured CD4+ T cells. TCRdb re-called the PCR reads with MiXCR, one entry per CDR3 protein. The sample holds around 26,000 distinct CDR3 sequences; around three fifths are singletons and the top ten take about 4.9%. This clonotype has only a few counts. The target antigen is unknown.

The sequencing input was CD4+ T cells from blood, cultured in vitro. This rearrangement joins TRBV5-1 to TRBJ1-2, with a possible D match to TRBD1 (6 bases). This TCR was sampled from a human donor who had recovered from COVID-19. CDR3 coding DNA: TGCGCCAGCAGCTTGGGAGGGACACAGGACACCTTC. Protein: CASSLGGTQDTF.